The rows below give T cell receptor beta chains drawn from one sample of a study of cytomegalovirus exposure and HLA in healthy donors. Method: immunoSEQ multiplex PCR; TCRdb's copy keeps in-frame clones and lacks some. Among tens of thousands of clones listed, 75% to 80% were seen once. The specimen was PBMCs. These receptors were taken from a man aged 35 to 55 in good health and CMV-seronegative. The CDR3 runs from the conserved cysteine through the conserved F or W. The D gene is left open where the match is weak. Clone size is stated in some rows and not others, as once, few, many or a class when expanded.

TRBV5-4,TRBD1,-,TRBJ1-1,CASSSGSGQGDVFF,TGTGCCAGCAGCTCGGGGTCGGGACAGGGGGATGTTTTCTTT
TRBV28,-,-,TRBJ2-5,CASGFAGGQETQYF,TGTGCCAGCGGGTTTGCAGGGGGGCAAGAGACCCAGTACTTC
TRBV25-1,TRBD1,-,TRBJ2-3,CASRDRVLDTQYF,TGTGCCAGTAGGGACAGGGTGTTAGATACGCAGTATTTT
TRBV9,TRBD1,-,TRBJ2-1,CASSAPRDRGFYNEQFF,TGTGCCAGCAGCGCGCCGCGGGACAGGGGGTTCTACAATGAGCAGTTCTTC
TRBV10-3,TRBD1,-,TRBJ1-2,CAIYNRDRPLYGYTF,TGTGCCATTTATAACCGGGACAGGCCCCTCTATGGCTACACCTTC
TRBV7-9,TRBD2,few,TRBJ2-1,CASSRTSGLYNEQFF,TGTGCCAGCAGCAGGACTAGCGGGCTTTACAATGAGCAGTTCTTC
TRBV6-6,-,few,TRBJ2-7,CASSLEGTTYEQYF,TGTGCCAGCAGTTTAGAAGGGACAACCTACGAGCAGTACTTC
TRBV6-1,TRBD1,few,TRBJ1-1,CASSKTGAGTEAFF,TGTGCCAGCAGTAAAACAGGGGCTGGCACTGAAGCTTTCTTT
TRBV29-1,-,-,TRBJ2-7,CSVKEGASEQYF,TGCAGCGTCAAGGAGGGGGCAAGCGAGCAGTACTTC
TRBV4-2,TRBD1,-,TRBJ2-7,CASSQDVGQTYEQYF,TGTGCCAGCAGCCAAGATGTGGGACAGACCTACGAGCAGTACTTC
TRBV7-8,TRBD1,once,TRBJ1-2,CASRFLGRDRELGGYTF,TGTGCCAGCAGATTCCTTGGCAGGGACAGGGAACTCGGTGGCTACACCTTC
TRBV5-1,-,-,TRBJ1-1,CASSLGRENTEAFF,TGCGCCAGCAGCTTGGGGCGGGAGAACACTGAAGCTTTCTTT
TRBV2,TRBD2,-,TRBJ2-4,CASSELAGRVNIQYF,TGTGCCAGCAGTGAATTGGCAGGGAGGGTTAACATTCAGTACTTC
TRBV7-2,TRBD2,-,TRBJ2-3,CASSLEGTSVHTQYF,TGTGCCAGCAGCTTAGAGGGGACTAGCGTCCATACGCAGTATTTT
TRBV19,-,-,TRBJ1-5,CASSISTARNQPQHF,TGTGCCAGTAGTATCTCGACAGCGCGTAATCAGCCCCAGCATTTT
TRBV6-5,-,few,TRBJ1-1,CASSYQPTGMNTEAFF,TGTGCCAGCAGTTACCAACCTACAGGGATGAACACTGAAGCTTTCTTT
TRBV6-5,-,-,TRBJ1-1,CASSRGTVSEAFF,TGTGCCAGCAGCCGGGGGACGGTCTCTGAAGCTTTCTTT
TRBV6-5,-,-,TRBJ2-3,CASSAGLSGTQYF,TGTGCCAGCAGTGCAGGACTATCGGGTACGCAGTATTTT
TRBV27,-,-,TRBJ2-5,CASSYRDSETQYF,TGTGCCAGCAGTTACCGGGACTCGGAGACCCAGTACTTC
TRBV4-3,-,-,TRBJ1-1,CASSQDRRRYTEAFF,TGCGCCAGCAGCCAAGATCGACGGAGGTACACTGAAGCTTTCTTT
TRBV29-1,-,-,TRBJ1-2,CSVVGSRTFGYTF,TGCAGCGTTGTAGGCAGTAGGACTTTTGGCTACACCTTC
TRBV7-6,TRBD2,few,TRBJ2-7,CASSLGALGGGYEQYF,TGTGCCAGCAGCTTAGGAGCCCTTGGCGGGGGCTACGAGCAGTACTTC
TRBV10-1,TRBD2,-,TRBJ2-2,CASSPSGRAGELFF,TGCGCCAGCAGCCCTAGCGGGAGAGCCGGGGAGCTGTTTTTT
TRBV4-1,TRBD1,-,TRBJ2-7,CASSEQITGTGDYEQYF,TGCGCCAGCAGCGAACAAATAACCGGGACAGGGGACTACGAGCAGTACTTC
TRBV19,TRBD1,-,TRBJ1-2,CASSDRAESYGYTF,TGTGCCAGTAGCGACAGGGCAGAGAGCTATGGCTACACCTTC
TRBV13,TRBD2,-,TRBJ2-1,CASSLGGRIIEQFF,TGTGCCAGCAGCTTAGGCGGGAGGATCATTGAGCAGTTCTTC
TRBV6-5,TRBD2,-,TRBJ2-5,CASRRMGGRETQYF,TGTGCCAGCAGGCGCATGGGCGGGAGAGAGACCCAGTACTTC
TRBV9,-,-,TRBJ1-3,CASSVECVSSGNTIYF,TGTGCCAGCAGCGTAGAGTGTGTTAGCTCTGGAAACACCATATATTTT
TRBV18,TRBD2,-,TRBJ2-1,CASSPIAGTYNEQFF,TGTGCCAGCTCACCAATAGCGGGGACCTACAATGAGCAGTTCTTC
TRBV11-3,-,-,TRBJ1-2,CASSLDGTQGKYGYTF,TGTGCCAGCAGCTTAGATGGGACGCAGGGGAAGTATGGCTACACCTTC
TRBV9,-,-,TRBJ2-2,CASSVGRVGTGELFF,TGTGCCAGCAGCGTCGGCAGGGTGGGCACCGGGGAGCTGTTTTTT